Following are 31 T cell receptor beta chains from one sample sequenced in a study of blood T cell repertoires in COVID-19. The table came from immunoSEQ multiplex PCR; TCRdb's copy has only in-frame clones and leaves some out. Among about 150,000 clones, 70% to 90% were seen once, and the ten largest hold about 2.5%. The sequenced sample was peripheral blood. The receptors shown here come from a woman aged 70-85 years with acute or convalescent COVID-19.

Written as DNA, the CDR3 is TGTGCCAGCAGCTTACAGGCGGGAGAGGTTTTGGGAAACACCATATATTTT. Its translation: CASSLQAGEVLGNTIYF. This chain uses TRBV7-9 with TRBJ1-3; D ambiguous. V lost 2 bases and J lost 4, with 18 bases in between. Per the germline V gene, CDR1 is SEHNR and CDR2 is FQNEAQ (reference sequence). This CDR3 has 17 amino acids.

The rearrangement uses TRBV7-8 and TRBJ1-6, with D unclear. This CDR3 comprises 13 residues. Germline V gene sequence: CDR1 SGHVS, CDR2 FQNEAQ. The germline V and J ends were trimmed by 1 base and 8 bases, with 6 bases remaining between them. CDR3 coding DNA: TGTGCCAGCAGCTTAGGGCCCTATTCACCCCTCCACTTT. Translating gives CASSLGPYSPLHF. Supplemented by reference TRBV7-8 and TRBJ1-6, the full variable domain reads GAGVSQSPRYKVAKRGQDVALRCDPISGHVSLFWYQQALGQGPEFLTYFQNEAQLDKSGLPSDRFFAERPEGSVSTLKIQRTQQEDSAVYLCASSLGPYSPLHFGNGTRLTVT.

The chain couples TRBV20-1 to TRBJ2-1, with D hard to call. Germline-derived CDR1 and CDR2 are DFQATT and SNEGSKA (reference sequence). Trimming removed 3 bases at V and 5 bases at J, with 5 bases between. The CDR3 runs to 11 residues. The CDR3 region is CSASRNNEQFF. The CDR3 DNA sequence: TGCAGTGCTAGCCGTAACAATGAGCAGTTCTTC.

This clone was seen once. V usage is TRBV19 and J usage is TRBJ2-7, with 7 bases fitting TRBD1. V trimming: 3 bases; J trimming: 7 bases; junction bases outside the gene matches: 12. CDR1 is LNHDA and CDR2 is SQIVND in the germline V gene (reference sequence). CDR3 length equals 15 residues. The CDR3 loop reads CASSMSTGSSGEQYF. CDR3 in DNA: TGTGCCAGTAGTATGTCGACAGGGTCTTCTGGGGAGCAGTACTTC. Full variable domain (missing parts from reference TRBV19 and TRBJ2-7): DGGITQSPKYLFRKEGQNVTLSCEQNLNHDAMYWYRQDPGQGLRLIYYSQIVNDFQKGDIAEGYSVSREKKESFPLTVTSAQKNPTAFYLCASSMSTGSSGEQYFGPGTRLTVT.

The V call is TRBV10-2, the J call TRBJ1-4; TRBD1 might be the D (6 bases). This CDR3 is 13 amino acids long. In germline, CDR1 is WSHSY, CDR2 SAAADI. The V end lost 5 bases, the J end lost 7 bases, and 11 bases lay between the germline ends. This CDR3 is CASSQGTPEKLFF. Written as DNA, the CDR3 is TGCGCCAGCAGTCAGGGGACCCCTGAAAAACTGTTTTTT.

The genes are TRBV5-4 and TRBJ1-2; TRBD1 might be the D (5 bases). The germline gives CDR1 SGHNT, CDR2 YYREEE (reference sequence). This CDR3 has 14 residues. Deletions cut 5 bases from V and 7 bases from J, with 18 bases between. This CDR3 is CASSAGGNLGGYTF. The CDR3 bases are TGTGCCAGCAGTGCGGGGGGGAATCTGGGTGGCTACACCTTC.

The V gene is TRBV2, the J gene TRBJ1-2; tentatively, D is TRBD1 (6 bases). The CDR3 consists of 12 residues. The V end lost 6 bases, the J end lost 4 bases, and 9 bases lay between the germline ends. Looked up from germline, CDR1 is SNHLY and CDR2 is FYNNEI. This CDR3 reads CASSGQLYGYTF. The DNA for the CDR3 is TGTGCCAGCAGCGGACAGCTCTATGGCTACACCTTC. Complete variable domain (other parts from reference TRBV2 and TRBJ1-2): EPEVTQTPSHQVTQMGQEVILRCVPISNHLYFYWYRQILGQKVEFLVSFYNNEISEKSEIFDDQFSVERPDGSNFTLKIRSTKLEDSAMYFCASSGQLYGYTFGSGTRLTVV.

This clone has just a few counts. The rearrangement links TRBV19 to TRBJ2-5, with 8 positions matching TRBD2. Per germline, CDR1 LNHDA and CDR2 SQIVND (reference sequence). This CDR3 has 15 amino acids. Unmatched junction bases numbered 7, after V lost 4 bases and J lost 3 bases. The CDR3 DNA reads TGTGCCAGTAGTAGGGGACTAGAGGGGGAAGAGACCCAGTACTTC. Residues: CASSRGLEGEETQYF.

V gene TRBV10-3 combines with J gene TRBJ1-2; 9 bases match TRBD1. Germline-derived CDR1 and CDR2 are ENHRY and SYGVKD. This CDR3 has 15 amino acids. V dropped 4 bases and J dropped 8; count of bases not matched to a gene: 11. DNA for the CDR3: TGTGCCATCAGTGGCCTGGACGGGACAGGGACAGGCTACACCTTC. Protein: CAISGLDGTGTGYTF.

The CDR3: CASSDHRTSSNQPQHF. The DNA for the CDR3 is TGTGCCAGTAGCGACCACAGGACTAGTAGCAATCAGCCCCAGCATTTT. This chain links TRBV19 with TRBJ1-5, with TRBD1 as a possible D gene (5 bases). V lost 6 bases and J 0 bases, leaving 15 bases between the germline ends. Per germline, CDR1 LNHDA and CDR2 SQIVND (reference sequence). The CDR3 spans 16 residues.

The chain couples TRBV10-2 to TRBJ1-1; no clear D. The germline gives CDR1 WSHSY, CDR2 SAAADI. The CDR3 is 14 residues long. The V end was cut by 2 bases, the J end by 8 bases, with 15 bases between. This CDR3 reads CASSEPPTAREAFF. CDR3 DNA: TGCGCCAGCAGTGAGCCGCCGACGGCCAGGGAAGCTTTCTTT.

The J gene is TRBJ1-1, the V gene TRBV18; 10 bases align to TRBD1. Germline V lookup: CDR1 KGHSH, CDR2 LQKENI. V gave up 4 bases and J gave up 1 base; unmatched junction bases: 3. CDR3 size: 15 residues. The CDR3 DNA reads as TGTGCCAGCTCACTAAGACAGGGGGCGAACACTGAAGCTTTCTTT. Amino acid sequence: CASSLRQGANTEAFF.

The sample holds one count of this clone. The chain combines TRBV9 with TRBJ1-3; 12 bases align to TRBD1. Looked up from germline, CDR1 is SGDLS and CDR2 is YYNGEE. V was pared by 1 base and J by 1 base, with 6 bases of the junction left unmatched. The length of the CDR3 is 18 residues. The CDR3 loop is CASSVLPGQGASGNTIYF. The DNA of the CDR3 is TGTGCCAGCAGCGTACTTCCGGGACAGGGGGCGTCTGGAAACACCATATATTTT.

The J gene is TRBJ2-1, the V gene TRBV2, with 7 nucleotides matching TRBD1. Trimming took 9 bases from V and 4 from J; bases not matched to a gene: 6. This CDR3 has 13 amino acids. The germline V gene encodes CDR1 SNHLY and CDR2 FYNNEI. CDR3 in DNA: TGTGCCAGAGGGACAGCCTCTTACAATGAGCAGTTCTTC. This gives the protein CARGTASYNEQFF.

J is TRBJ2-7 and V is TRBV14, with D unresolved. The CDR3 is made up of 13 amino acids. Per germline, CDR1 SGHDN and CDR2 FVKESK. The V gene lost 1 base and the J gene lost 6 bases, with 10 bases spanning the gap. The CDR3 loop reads CASSQGFTSEQYF. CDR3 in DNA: TGTGCCAGCAGCCAAGGGTTCACGAGCGAGCAGTACTTC.

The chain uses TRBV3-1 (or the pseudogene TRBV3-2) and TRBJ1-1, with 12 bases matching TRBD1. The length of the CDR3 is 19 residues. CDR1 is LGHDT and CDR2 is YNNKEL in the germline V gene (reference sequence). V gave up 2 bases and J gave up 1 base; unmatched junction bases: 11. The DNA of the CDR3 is TGTGCCAGCAGCCAAAGACTGGGACAGGGGGCGAGGGGGAACACTGAAGCTTTCTTT. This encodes CASSQRLGQGARGNTEAFF.

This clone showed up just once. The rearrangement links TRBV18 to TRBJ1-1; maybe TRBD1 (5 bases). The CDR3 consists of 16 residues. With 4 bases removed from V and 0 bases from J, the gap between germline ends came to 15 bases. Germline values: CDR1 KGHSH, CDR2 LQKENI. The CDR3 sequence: CASSLQEGRLNTEAFF. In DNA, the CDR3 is TGTGCCAGCTCACTCCAGGAGGGGCGGCTGAACACTGAAGCTTTCTTT.

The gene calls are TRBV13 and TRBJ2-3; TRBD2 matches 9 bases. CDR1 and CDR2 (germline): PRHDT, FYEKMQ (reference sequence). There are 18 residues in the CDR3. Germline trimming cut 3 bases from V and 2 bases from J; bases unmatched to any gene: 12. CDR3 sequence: CASSFSTSSGGFTDTQYF. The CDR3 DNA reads TGTGCCAGCAGCTTTAGTACCTCCAGCGGGGGGTTCACAGATACGCAGTATTTT. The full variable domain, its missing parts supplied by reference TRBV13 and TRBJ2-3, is AAGVIQSPRHLIKEKRETATLKCYPIPRHDTVYWYQQGPGQDPQFLISFYEKMQSDKGSIPDRFSAQQFSDYHSELNMSSLELGDSALYFCASSFSTSSGGFTDTQYFGPGTRLTVL.

The CDR3 DNA sequence: TGTGCCAGCAGCCCTAAACCAGGGCCTAAGGGAAATTCACCCCTCCACTTT. Protein: CASSPKPGPKGNSPLHF. The chain combines TRBV9 with TRBJ1-6, with D possibly TRBD1 on 5 matching bases. V lost 4 bases, J lost 7 bases, and 21 bases lay in between. Per the germline V gene, CDR1 is SGDLS and CDR2 is YYNGEE. The CDR3 is 17 residues long.

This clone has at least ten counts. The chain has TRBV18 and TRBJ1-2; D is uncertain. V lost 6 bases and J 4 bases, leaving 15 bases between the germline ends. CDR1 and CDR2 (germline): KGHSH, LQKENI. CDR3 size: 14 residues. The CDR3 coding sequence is TGTGCCAGCTCCCGCACCGGAGAGGGCTATGGCTACACCTTC. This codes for CASSRTGEGYGYTF. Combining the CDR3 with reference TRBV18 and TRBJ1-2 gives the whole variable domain NAGVMQNPRHLVRRRGQEARLRCSPMKGHSHVYWYRQLPEEGLKFMVYLQKENIIDESGMPKERFSAEFPKEGPSILRIQQVVRGDSAAYFCASSRTGEGYGYTFGSGTRLTVV.

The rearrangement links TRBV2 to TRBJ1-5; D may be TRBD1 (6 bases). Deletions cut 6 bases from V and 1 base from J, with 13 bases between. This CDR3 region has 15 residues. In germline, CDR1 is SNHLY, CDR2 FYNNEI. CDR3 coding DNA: TGTGCCAGCAGCCCATCGACAGGAAGCAATCAGCCCCAGCATTTT. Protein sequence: CASSPSTGSNQPQHF.

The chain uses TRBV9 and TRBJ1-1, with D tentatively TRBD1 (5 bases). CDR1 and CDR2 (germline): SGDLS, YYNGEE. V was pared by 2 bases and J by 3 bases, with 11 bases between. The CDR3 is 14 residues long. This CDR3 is CASSVQGGDTEAFF. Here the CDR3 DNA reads TGTGCCAGCAGCGTTCAGGGAGGAGACACTGAAGCTTTCTTT.

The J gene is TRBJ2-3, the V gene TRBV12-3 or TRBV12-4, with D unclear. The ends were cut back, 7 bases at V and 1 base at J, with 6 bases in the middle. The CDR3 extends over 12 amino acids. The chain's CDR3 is CASNRGTDTQYF. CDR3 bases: TGTGCCAGCAACCGCGGCACAGATACGCAGTATTTT.

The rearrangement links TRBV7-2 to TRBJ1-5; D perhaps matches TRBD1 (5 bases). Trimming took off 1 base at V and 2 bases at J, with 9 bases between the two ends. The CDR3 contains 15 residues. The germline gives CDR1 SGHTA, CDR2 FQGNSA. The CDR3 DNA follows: TGTGCCAGCAGCTTAGACGGGACTCGCAATCAGCCCCAGCATTTT. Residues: CASSLDGTRNQPQHF.

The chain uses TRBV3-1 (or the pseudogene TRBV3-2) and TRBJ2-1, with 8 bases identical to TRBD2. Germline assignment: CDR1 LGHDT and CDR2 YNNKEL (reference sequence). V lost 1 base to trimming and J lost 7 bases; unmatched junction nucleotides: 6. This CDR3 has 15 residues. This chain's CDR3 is CASSQVKRGKNEQFF. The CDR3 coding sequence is TGTGCCAGCAGCCAAGTTAAGCGGGGGAAGAATGAGCAGTTCTTC.

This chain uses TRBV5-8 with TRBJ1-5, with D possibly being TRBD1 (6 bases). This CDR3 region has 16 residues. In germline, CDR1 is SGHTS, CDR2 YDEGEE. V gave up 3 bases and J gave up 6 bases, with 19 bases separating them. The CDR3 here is CASSSYSGGWGQPQHF. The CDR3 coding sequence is TGTGCCAGCAGCTCGTATTCGGGGGGCTGGGGTCAGCCCCAGCATTTT.

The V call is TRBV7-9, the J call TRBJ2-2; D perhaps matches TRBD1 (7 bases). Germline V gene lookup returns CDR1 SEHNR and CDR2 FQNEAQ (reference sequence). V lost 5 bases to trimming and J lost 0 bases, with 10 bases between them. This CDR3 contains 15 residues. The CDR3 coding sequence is TGTGCCAGCAGCCCCAGGGGGGCGAACACCGGGGAGCTGTTTTTT. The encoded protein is CASSPRGANTGELFF.

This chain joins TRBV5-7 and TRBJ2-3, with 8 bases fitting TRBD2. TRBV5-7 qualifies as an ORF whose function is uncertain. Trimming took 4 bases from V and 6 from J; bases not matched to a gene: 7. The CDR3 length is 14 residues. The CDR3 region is CASSNTTSGDTQYF. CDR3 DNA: TGTGCCAGCAGCAATACCACTAGCGGCGATACGCAGTATTTT.

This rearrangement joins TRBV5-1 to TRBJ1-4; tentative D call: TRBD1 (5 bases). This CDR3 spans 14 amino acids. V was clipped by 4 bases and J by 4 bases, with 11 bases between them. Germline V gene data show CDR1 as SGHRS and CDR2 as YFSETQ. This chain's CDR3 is CASSQTEHNEKLFF. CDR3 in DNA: TGCGCCAGCAGCCAGACAGAGCATAATGAAAAACTGTTTTTT.

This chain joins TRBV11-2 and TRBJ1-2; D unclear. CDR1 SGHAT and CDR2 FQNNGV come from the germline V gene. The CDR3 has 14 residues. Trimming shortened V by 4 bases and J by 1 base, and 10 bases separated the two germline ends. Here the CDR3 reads CASSSRRGNYGYTF. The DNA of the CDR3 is TGTGCCAGCAGCTCCAGACGGGGTAACTATGGCTACACCTTC.

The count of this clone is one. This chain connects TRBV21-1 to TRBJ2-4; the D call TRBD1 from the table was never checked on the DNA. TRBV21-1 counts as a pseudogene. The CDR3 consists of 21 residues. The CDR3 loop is CASSKAPGQGAGTIAKNIQYF. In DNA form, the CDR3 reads TGTGCCAGCAGCAAAGCACCGGGACAGGGGGCGGGTACAATAGCCAAAAACATTCAGTACTTC.